This TCR beta chain was recovered during a study of T cell responses to AZD1222 COVID-19 vaccine. Study results and limitations: Spike-specific TCR breadth and depth were elevated following two AZD1222 doses. Clonal diversity may have been underestimated in mostly white British donors. Nearly half of spike-specific TCRs reportedly target variant regions that are unmutated in the B.1.351 and B.1.1.7 variants.

Measured with immunoSEQ multiplex PCR; TCRdb has only the in-frame clones, and not every one. The table has 95,000 to 150,000 clones, 85% to 95% seen once; the top ten hold around 5%. CDR3 length equals 14 residues. The V and J ends lost 5 bases and 10 bases, in that order; junction bases with no gene match: 8. CDR1 is SQVTM and CDR2 is ANQGSEA in the germline V gene. About this clone itself: Antigen unknown.

The sample here was peripheral blood, taken 28 days after the second AZD1222 dose. The chain carries TRBV29-1 and TRBJ2-1, with 13 bases fitting TRBD2. This clonotype originated in an adult who received the AZD1222 COVID-19 vaccine. This CDR3 is CSVPGLAGPWEQFF. The CDR3, as DNA: TGCAGCGTTCCGGGACTAGCGGGGCCATGGGAGCAGTTCTTC.